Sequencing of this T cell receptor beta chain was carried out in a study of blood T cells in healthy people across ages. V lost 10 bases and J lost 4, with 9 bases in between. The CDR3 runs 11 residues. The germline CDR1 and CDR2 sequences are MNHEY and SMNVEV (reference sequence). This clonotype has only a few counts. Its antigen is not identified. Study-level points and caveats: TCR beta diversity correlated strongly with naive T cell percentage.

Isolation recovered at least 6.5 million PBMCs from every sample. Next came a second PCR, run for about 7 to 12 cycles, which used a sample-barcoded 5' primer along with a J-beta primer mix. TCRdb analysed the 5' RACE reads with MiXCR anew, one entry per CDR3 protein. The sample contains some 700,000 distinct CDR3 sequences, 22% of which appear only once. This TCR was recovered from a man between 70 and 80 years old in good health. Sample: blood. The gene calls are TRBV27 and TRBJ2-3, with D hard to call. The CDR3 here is CATIYADTQYF. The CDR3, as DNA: TGTGCCACCATCTACGCAGATACGCAGTATTTT.